The 12 T cell receptor beta chains presented below share a single source sample, sequenced in a study of cytomegalovirus exposure and HLA in healthy donors. A multiplex PCR was run with 60 Vbeta primers and 13 Jbeta primers. Clones were sequenced by immunoSEQ multiplex PCR, and TCRdb holds only the in-frame ones, with some missing. The sample includes roughly 120,000 clones, roughly 83% of them seen just once. The specimen was PBMCs. The receptors shown here come from a man in his thirties or forties in good health and CMV-seropositive.

This clone was counted between two and nine times. The V call is TRBV27, the J call TRBJ2-7; D is ambiguous. Germline loops: CDR1 MNHEY, CDR2 SMNVEV (reference sequence). Trimming removed 4 bases at V and 6 bases at J, with 13 bases between. The CDR3 has 13 residues. CDR3 region: CASSSPPLLEQYF. CDR3 coding DNA: TGTGCCAGCAGTTCCCCTCCCCTCCTCGAGCAGTACTTC.

The chain combines TRBV11-3 with TRBJ1-2; TRBD1 is a possible D gene (6 bases). Trimming pared 5 bases from V and 6 bases from J, leaving 16 bases between. CDR1 SGHNT and CDR2 YENEEA come from the germline V gene. The CDR3 length is 14 residues. DNA of the CDR3: TGTGCCAGCAGCCAATATGGACAGAGAAATGGCTACACCTTC. It specifies CASSQYGQRNGYTF.

As concerns this clone: At one end, the junction sequence differs from germline, possibly due to a read error. The J gene is TRBJ2-6, the V gene TRBV6-5; maybe TRBD1 (5 bases). The CDR3 contains 13 residues. Looked up from germline, CDR1 is MNHEY and CDR2 is SVGAGI. This chain's CDR3 is CATSTPGANGLTF. The CDR3 DNA sequence: TGTGCCACCTCGACCCCTGGGGCCAACGGCCTGACTTTC.

The rearrangement joins TRBV28 to TRBJ1-1, with TRBD1 identical over 7 bases. Unmatched junction bases numbered 10, after V lost 2 bases and J lost 1 base. Germline assignment: CDR1 MDHEN and CDR2 SYDVKM. The CDR3 runs to 17 residues. The CDR3 nucleotides are TGTGCCAGCAGTTTACTTTCCCTCAGGGGGAGGAACACTGAAGCTTTCTTT. The encoded protein is CASSLLSLRGRNTEAFF. Full variable domain (outside the CDR3, taken from reference TRBV28 and TRBJ1-1): DVKVTQSSRYLVKRTGEKVFLECVQDMDHENMFWYRQDPGLGLRLIYFSYDVKMKEKGDIPEGYSVSREKKERFSLILESASTNQTSMYLCASSLLSLRGRNTEAFFGQGTRLTVV.

The chain carries TRBV19 and TRBJ2-3; D remains ambiguous. V shed 7 bases and J shed 2 bases, with 13 bases lying between them. The CDR3 consists of 14 residues. Germline assignment: CDR1 LNHDA and CDR2 SQIVND (reference sequence). CDR3 protein: CASTDIAFTDTQYF. The CDR3 bases are TGTGCCAGTACAGACATCGCCTTCACAGATACGCAGTATTTT.

The chain has TRBV13 and TRBJ2-2; 8 nucleotides line up with TRBD2. V was pared by 5 bases and J by 6 bases, with 11 bases of the junction left unmatched. Germline values: CDR1 PRHDT, CDR2 FYEKMQ (reference sequence). This CDR3 contains 16 residues. This CDR3 reads CASSNSGTSIAGELFF. The CDR3 DNA follows: TGTGCCAGCAGCAATTCCGGGACTAGTATCGCCGGGGAGCTGTTTTTT.

The chain employs TRBV27 and TRBJ2-1; 10 bases align to TRBD1. Germline V CDR1 and CDR2: MNHEY, SMNVEV (reference sequence). CDR3 size: 16 residues. V lost 7 bases to trimming and J lost 9 bases; unmatched junction nucleotides: 15. CDR3 amino acids: CASKPGTGEIRGEQFF. The CDR3 DNA is TGTGCCAGCAAGCCGGGGACAGGGGAGATCCGAGGTGAGCAGTTCTTC.

The V and J genes are TRBV5-1 and TRBJ2-5, with 16 bases fitting TRBD2. V lost 5 bases, J lost 5 bases, and 6 bases stayed unmatched. The CDR3 spans 16 residues. Germline lookup yields CDR1 SGHRS and CDR2 YFSETQ. CDR3 in DNA: TGCGCCAGCAGTCCCGGGACTAGCGGGGGGGCCGAGACCCAGTACTTC. Protein sequence: CASSPGTSGGAETQYF.

This chain joins TRBV7-6 and TRBJ2-3, with a tentative D call TRBD1 (5 bases). V was trimmed by 5 bases and J by 0 bases, leaving 15 bases between them. CDR1 is SGHVS, CDR2 FNYEAQ, per germline. The CDR3 runs to 16 residues. CDR3 residues: CASSPRTLYSTDTQYF. The CDR3 DNA is TGTGCCAGCAGCCCACGGACACTTTATAGCACAGATACGCAGTATTTT.

The chain is built from TRBV19 and TRBJ1-5, with D maybe TRBD1 (5 bases). V lost 5 bases and J 5 bases, leaving 10 bases between the germline ends. The germline V gene has CDR1 LNHDA and CDR2 SQIVND (reference sequence). The CDR3 is 13 residues long. CDR3 nucleotide sequence: TGTGCCAGTAGTCTCAGGGTTTATCAGCCCCAGCATTTT. Its translation is CASSLRVYQPQHF.

This chain joins TRBV6-6 and TRBJ2-7; 7 nucleotides match TRBD1. Germline V gene data show CDR1 as MNHNY and CDR2 as SVGAGI (reference sequence). This CDR3 is 14 amino acids long. V was pared by 5 bases and J by 0 bases, with 4 bases of the junction left unmatched. Here the CDR3 reads CASSHGQVSYEQYF. CDR3 DNA: TGTGCCAGCAGTCATGGACAGGTCTCCTACGAGCAGTACTTC.

This sequence joins TRBV5-1 and TRBJ2-1; TRBD2 agrees at 10 bases. The length of the CDR3 is 15 residues. Germline V lookup: CDR1 SGHRS, CDR2 YFSETQ. V shed 1 base, J shed 3 bases, and the junction held 1 base outside the gene matches. DNA for the CDR3: TGCGCCAGCAGCTTGAGCGGGGGGGTCTACAATGAGCAGTTCTTC. The encoded protein is CASSLSGGVYNEQFF.